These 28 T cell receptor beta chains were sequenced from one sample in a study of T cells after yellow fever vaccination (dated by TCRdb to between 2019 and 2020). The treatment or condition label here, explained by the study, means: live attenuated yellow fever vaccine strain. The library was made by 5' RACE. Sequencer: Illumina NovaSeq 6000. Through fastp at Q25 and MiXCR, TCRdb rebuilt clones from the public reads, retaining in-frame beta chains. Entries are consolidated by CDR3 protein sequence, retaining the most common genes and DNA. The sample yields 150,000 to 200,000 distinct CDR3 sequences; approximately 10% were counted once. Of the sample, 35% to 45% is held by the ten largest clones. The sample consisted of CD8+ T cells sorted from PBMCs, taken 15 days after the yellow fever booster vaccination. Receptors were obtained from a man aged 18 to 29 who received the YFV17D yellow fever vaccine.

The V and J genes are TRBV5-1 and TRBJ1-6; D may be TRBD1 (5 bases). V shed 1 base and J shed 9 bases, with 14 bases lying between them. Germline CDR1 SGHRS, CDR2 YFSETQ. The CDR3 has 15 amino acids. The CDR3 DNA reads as TGCGCCAGCAGCTTGATGGATGGGGGGGGTTCACCCCTCCACTTT. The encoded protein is CASSLMDGGGSPLHF.

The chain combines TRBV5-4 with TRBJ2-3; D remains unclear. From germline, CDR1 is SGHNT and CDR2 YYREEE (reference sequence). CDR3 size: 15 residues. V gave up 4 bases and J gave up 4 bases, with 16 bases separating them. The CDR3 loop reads CASSRPQERADTQYF. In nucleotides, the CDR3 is TGTGCCAGCAGCCGCCCGCAGGAACGTGCAGATACGCAGTATTTT.

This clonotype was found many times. The CDR3 DNA sequence: TGCAGTGCTGCTAGATCGAACACCGGGGAGCTGTTTTTT. Protein: CSAARSNTGELFF. This chain connects TRBV20-1 to TRBJ2-2; D remains ambiguous. This CDR3 region has 13 residues. CDR1 DFQATT and CDR2 SNEGSKA come from the germline V gene (reference sequence). Trimming pared 5 bases from V and 0 bases from J, leaving 7 bases between.

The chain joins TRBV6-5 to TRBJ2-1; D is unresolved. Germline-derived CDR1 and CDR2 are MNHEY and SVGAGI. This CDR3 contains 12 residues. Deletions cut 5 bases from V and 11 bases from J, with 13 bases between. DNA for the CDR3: TGTGCCAGCAGTCGCCCAGACAAGAAGCAGTTCTTC. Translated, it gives CASSRPDKKQFF.

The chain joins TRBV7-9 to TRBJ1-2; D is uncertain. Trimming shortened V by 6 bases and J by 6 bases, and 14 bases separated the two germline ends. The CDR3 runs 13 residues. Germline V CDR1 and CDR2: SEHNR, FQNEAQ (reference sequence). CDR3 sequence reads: CASSVRTDHGYTF. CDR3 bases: TGTGCCAGCAGTGTCCGGACGGACCATGGCTACACCTTC.

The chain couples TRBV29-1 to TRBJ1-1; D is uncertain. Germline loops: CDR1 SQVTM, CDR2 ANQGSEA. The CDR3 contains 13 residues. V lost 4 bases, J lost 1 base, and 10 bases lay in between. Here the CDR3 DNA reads TGCAGCGTTGCCCGAGGAGAGAACACTGAAGCTTTCTTT. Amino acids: CSVARGENTEAFF.

The CDR3 spells CASSPVGGEGTGELFF. In nucleotides, the CDR3 is TGCGCCAGCAGCCCAGTCGGAGGGGAAGGGACCGGGGAGCTGTTTTTT. The chain has TRBV4-1 and TRBJ2-2; the D gene is possibly TRBD2 (6 bases). The length of the CDR3 is 16 residues. The germline V gene has CDR1 MGHRA and CDR2 YSYEKL. Trimming removed 4 bases from V and 5 bases from J, with 17 bases in between.

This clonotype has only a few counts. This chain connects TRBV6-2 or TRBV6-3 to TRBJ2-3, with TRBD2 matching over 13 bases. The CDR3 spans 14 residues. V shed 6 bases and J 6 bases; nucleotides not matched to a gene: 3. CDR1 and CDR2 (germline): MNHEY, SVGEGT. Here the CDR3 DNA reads TGTGCCAGCAGCTGGACTAGCGGGGGTGATACGCAGTATTTT. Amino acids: CASSWTSGGDTQYF.

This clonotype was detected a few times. Here the CDR3 DNA reads TGTGCCATCAGTTACGGGGACTCTGGGGCCAACGTCCTGACTTTC. As protein: CAISYGDSGANVLTF. This sequence joins TRBV10-3 and TRBJ2-6; possibly TRBD2 for D (5 bases). The CDR3 sequence is 15 residues long. V lost 5 bases and J lost 0, with 8 bases in between. CDR1 and CDR2 (germline): ENHRY, SYGVKD.

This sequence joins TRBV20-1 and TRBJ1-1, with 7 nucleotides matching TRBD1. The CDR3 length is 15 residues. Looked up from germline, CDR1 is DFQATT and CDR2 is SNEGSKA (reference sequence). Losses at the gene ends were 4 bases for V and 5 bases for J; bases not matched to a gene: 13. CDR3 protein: CSAKKYKQGGTEAFF. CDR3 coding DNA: TGCAGTGCTAAAAAGTATAAGCAGGGGGGGACTGAAGCTTTCTTT.

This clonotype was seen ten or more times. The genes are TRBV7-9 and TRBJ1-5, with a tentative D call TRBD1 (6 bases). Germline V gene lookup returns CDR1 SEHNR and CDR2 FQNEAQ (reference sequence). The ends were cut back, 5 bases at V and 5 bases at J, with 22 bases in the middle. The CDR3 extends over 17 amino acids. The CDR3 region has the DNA TGTGCCAGCAGCGATTCCTACGGTGGGGGCCTCGATCAGCCCCAGCATTTT. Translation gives CASSDSYGGGLDQPQHF.

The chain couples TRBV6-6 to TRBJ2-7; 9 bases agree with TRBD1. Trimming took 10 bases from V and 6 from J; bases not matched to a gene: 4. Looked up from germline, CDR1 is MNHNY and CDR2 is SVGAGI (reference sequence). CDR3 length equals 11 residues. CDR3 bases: TGTGCCACGACAGGGGGAGGCGAGCAGTACGTC. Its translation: CATTGGGEQYV.

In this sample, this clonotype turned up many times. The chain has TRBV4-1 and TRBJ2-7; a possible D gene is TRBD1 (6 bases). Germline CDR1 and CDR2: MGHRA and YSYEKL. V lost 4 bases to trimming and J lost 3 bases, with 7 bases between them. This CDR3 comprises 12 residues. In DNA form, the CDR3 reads TGCGCCAGCAGCCCACAGGGCTACGAGCAGTACTTC. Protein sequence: CASSPQGYEQYF.

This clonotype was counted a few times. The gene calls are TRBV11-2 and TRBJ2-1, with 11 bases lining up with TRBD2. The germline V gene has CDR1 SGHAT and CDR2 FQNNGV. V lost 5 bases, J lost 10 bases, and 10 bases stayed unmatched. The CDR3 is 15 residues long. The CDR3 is CASSLLAGGIREQFF. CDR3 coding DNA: TGTGCCAGCAGCCTCCTAGCGGGGGGAATTAGGGAGCAGTTCTTC.

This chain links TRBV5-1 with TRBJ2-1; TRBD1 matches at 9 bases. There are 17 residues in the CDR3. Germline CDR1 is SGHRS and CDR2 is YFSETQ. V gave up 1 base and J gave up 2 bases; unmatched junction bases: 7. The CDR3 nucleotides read TGCGCCAGCAGCTTGCGTCCCGGACAGGGGACCTACAATGAGCAGTTCTTC. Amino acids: CASSLRPGQGTYNEQFF.

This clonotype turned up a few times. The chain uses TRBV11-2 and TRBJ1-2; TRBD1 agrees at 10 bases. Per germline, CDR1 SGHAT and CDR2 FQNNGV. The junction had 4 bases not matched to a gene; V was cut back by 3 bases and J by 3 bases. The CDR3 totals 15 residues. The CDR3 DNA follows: TGTGCCAGCAGCTTCACCGGACAGGGGGACTATGGCTACACCTTC. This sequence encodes CASSFTGQGDYGYTF.

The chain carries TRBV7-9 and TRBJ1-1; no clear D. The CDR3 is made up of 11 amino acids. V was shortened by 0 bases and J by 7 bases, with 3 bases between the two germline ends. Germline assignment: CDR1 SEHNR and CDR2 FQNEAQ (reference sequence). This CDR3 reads CASSLAREAFF. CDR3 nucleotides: TGTGCCAGCAGCTTAGCGCGTGAAGCTTTCTTT.

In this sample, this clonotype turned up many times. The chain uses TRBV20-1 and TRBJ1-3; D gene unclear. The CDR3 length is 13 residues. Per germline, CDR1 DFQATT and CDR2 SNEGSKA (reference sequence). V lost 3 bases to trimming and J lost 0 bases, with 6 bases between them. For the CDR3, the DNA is TGCAGTGCTAGGGTGGGCTCTGGAAACACCATATATTTT. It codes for CSARVGSGNTIYF.

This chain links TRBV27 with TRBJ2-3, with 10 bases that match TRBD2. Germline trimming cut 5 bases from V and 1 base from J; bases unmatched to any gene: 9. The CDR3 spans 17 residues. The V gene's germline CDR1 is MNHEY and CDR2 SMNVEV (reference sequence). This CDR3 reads CASSRLLLAGGTDTQYF. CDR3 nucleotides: TGTGCCAGCAGTCGCCTCCTTCTAGCGGGGGGCACAGATACGCAGTATTTT.

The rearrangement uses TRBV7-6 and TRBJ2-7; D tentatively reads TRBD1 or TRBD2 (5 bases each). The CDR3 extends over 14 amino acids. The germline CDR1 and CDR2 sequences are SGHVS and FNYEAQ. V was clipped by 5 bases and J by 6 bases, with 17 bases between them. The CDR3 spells CASSPKDGASEQYF. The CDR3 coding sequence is TGTGCCAGCAGCCCGAAGGACGGGGCTAGCGAGCAGTACTTC.

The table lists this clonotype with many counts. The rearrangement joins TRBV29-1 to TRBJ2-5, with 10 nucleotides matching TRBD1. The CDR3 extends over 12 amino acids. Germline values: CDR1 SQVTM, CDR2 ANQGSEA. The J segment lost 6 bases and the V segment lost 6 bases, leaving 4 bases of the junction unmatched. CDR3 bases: TGCAGCGTCGACAGGGGGCAACAGACCCAGTACTTC. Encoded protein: CSVDRGQQTQYF.

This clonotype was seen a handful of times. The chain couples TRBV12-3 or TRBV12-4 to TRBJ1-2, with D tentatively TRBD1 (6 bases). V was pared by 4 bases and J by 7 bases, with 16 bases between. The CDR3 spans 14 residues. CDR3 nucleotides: TGTGCCAGCAGTTCCGGCACAGGGTATCGTGGCTACACCTTC. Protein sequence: CASSSGTGYRGYTF.

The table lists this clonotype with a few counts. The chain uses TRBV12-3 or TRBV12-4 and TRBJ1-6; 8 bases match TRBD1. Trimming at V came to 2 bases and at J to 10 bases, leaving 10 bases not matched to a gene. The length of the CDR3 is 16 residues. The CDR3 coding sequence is TGTGCCAGCAGTTTAAGCCGGGCAGGGGGCAGCTCACCCCTCCACTTT. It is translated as CASSLSRAGGSSPLHF.

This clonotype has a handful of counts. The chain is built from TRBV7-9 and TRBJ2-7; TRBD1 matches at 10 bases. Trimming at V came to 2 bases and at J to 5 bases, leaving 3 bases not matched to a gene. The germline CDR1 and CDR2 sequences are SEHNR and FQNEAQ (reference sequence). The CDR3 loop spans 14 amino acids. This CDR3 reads CASSLRDRGNEQYF. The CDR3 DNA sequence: TGTGCCAGCAGCTTACGGGACAGGGGTAACGAGCAGTACTTC.

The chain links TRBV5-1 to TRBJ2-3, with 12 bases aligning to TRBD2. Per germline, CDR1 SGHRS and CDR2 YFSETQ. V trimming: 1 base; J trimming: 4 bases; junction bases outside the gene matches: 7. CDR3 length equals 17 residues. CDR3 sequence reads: CASSLSLAGGLPDTQYF. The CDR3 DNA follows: TGCGCCAGCAGCTTGAGTCTAGCGGGGGGGCTCCCAGATACGCAGTATTTT.

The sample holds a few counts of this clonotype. In DNA form, the CDR3 reads TGCGCCAGCAGCCAAGAGCCTAGCGGGGGGAACGAGCAGTACTTC. Encoded protein: CASSQEPSGGNEQYF. This chain connects TRBV4-1 to TRBJ2-7, with TRBD2 matching over 11 bases. Germline CDR1 and CDR2: MGHRA and YSYEKL. V lost 0 bases, J lost 5 bases, and 3 bases stayed unmatched. This CDR3 comprises 15 residues.

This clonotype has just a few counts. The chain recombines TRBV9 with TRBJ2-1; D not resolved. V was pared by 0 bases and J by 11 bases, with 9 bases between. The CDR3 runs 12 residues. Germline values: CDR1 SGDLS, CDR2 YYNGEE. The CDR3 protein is CASSVDELKQFF. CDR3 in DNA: TGTGCCAGCAGCGTAGACGAATTGAAGCAGTTCTTC.

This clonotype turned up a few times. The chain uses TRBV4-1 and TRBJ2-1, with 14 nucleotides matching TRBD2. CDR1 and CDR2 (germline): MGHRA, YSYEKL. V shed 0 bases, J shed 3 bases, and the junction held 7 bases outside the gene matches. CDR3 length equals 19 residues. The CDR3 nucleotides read TGCGCCAGCAGCCAAGATCGTTGGGGGACTAGCGGGGGCTACAATGAGCAGTTCTTC. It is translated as CASSQDRWGTSGGYNEQFF.